The 24 T cell receptor beta chains presented below share a single source sample, sequenced in a study of cytomegalovirus exposure and HLA in healthy donors. It was with 60 Vbeta and 13 Jbeta primers that the PCR ran. The repertoire was sequenced with immunoSEQ multiplex PCR; TCRdb's copy has only in-frame clones and lacks some. This sample has about 140,000 clones, with 80% found just once. The specimen was PBMCs. The receptors originated from a man in his forties in good health and CMV-seronegative.

The gene calls are TRBV5-4 and TRBJ1-2, with D possibly TRBD1 on 5 matching bases. The CDR3 length is 13 residues. In germline, CDR1 is SGHNT, CDR2 YYREEE (reference sequence). V shed 1 base and J shed 2 bases, with 6 bases lying between them. Here the CDR3 DNA reads TGTGCCAGCAGCTTGAACAGGAACTATGGCTACACCTTC. Translating gives CASSLNRNYGYTF.

The rearrangement uses TRBV29-1 and TRBJ1-4; possible D gene TRBD1, 5 bases. The CDR3 extends over 15 amino acids. Germline loops: CDR1 SQVTM, CDR2 ANQGSEA. V lost 7 bases and J 0 bases, leaving 15 bases between the germline ends. This chain's CDR3 is CSAGHRTATNEKLFF. CDR3 in DNA: TGCAGCGCCGGACACAGGACCGCAACTAATGAAAAACTGTTTTTT. The whole variable domain, remainder taken from reference TRBV29-1 and TRBJ1-4, is SAVISQKPSRDICQRGTSLTIQCQVDSQVTMMFWYRQQPGQSLTLIATANQGSEATYESGFVIDKFPISRPNLTFSTLTVSNMSPEDSSIYLCSAGHRTATNEKLFFGSGTQLSVL.

The chain combines TRBV9 with TRBJ2-1, with 7 bases lining up with TRBD2. Losses at the gene ends were 0 bases for V and 3 bases for J; bases not matched to a gene: 9. Germline CDR1 is SGDLS and CDR2 is YYNGEE. The CDR3 covers 17 residues. CDR3 loop: CASSVGSGGVGYNEQFF. The CDR3 DNA reads as TGTGCCAGCAGCGTAGGAAGTGGGGGGGTTGGCTACAATGAGCAGTTCTTC.

This chain uses TRBV27 with TRBJ2-7, with a weak D call TRBD1 (6 bases). Germline V lookup: CDR1 MNHEY, CDR2 SMNVEV (reference sequence). CDR3 length: 14 residues. The V and J ends lost 5 bases and 5 bases respectively, with 16 bases between them. In DNA form, the CDR3 reads TGTGCCAGCAGTACTCCACTTACAGGGAACGAGCAGTACTTC. Translating gives CASSTPLTGNEQYF.

This clone was found once. The rearrangement links TRBV19 to TRBJ1-5; D remains unclear. The CDR3 has 15 residues. The germline CDR1 and CDR2 sequences are LNHDA and SQIVND (reference sequence). Trimming left V 4 bases short and J 0 bases short, with 10 bases between. The CDR3 DNA sequence: TGTGCCAGTAGTAGGAGTGAGGGTAGCAATCAGCCCCAGCATTTT. This translates into CASSRSEGSNQPQHF.

The V call is TRBV6-5, the J call TRBJ2-7; D gene ambiguous. Germline-derived CDR1 and CDR2 are MNHEY and SVGAGI. This CDR3 has 13 residues. Between the trimmed V and J ends, which lost 2 bases and 2 bases, there was a span of 7 bases. The chain's CDR3 is CASSYAETYEQYF. The CDR3 region has the DNA TGTGCCAGCAGTTACGCCGAGACCTACGAGCAGTACTTC.

This clone was seen more than once but under ten times. The chain employs TRBV14 and TRBJ2-6, with D unresolved. V gave up 6 bases and J gave up 0 bases, with 12 bases separating them. The length of the CDR3 is 16 residues. The germline V gene has CDR1 SGHDN and CDR2 FVKESK. The CDR3 loop is CASSPPSGSGANVLTF. The CDR3 DNA sequence: TGTGCCAGCAGTCCGCCTTCGGGCTCTGGGGCCAACGTCCTGACTTTC.

V gene TRBV27 combines with J gene TRBJ2-1; the match to TRBD1 covers 11 bases. With V trimmed by 6 bases and J by 7 bases, 11 bases remained unmatched. CDR3 length: 16 amino acids. The germline V gene encodes CDR1 MNHEY and CDR2 SMNVEV (reference sequence). This chain's CDR3 is CASRPTGTGGRNEQFF. CDR3 DNA sequence: TGTGCCAGCAGACCGACCGGGACAGGGGGACGGAATGAGCAGTTCTTC.

The V call is TRBV11-2, the J call TRBJ2-3; D possibly corresponds to TRBD2 (6 bases). Trimming removed 6 bases from V and 0 bases from J, with 13 bases in between. The CDR3 totals 15 residues. Looked up from germline, CDR1 is SGHAT and CDR2 is FQNNGV. The CDR3 spells CASRRGASSTDTQYF. The CDR3 bases are TGTGCCAGCAGGCGGGGAGCCTCTAGCACAGATACGCAGTATTTT.

This rearrangement joins TRBV14 to TRBJ1-1; D perhaps matches TRBD1 (5 bases). In germline, CDR1 is SGHDN, CDR2 FVKESK. The CDR3 covers 14 residues. The V end was cut by 1 base, the J end by 10 bases, with 16 bases between. The CDR3 here is CASSQVGVATGAFF. DNA of the CDR3: TGTGCCAGCAGCCAAGTAGGGGTAGCCACGGGAGCTTTCTTT.

Concerning this clone itself: Here the CDR3 omits its conserved ending phenylalanine or tryptophan, so a read error is the likely source. This chain links TRBV28 with TRBJ1-1; 8 bases align to TRBD1. The CDR3 is made up of 14 amino acids. Germline assignment: CDR1 MDHEN and CDR2 SYDVKM. The trim removed 2 bases at V and 2 bases at J, leaving 1 base unmatched. Here the CDR3 reads CASSLGQGNTEAFV. The CDR3 region has the DNA TGTGCCAGCAGTTTAGGACAGGGAAACACTGAAGCTTTCGTT.

The rearrangement links TRBV6-5 to TRBJ1-5, with a weak D call TRBD1 (5 bases). V gave up 6 bases and J gave up 6 bases, with 12 bases separating them. Germline CDR1 reads MNHEY; CDR2 reads SVGAGI. The CDR3 has 13 residues. The CDR3 DNA is TGTGCCAGCAGGGGGCAGGGCGGTCAGCCCCAGCATTTT. Protein product: CASRGQGGQPQHF.

This chain links TRBV29-1 with TRBJ1-1; D unclear. V lost 7 bases to trimming and J lost 6 bases, with 9 bases between them. CDR1 and CDR2 (germline): SQVTM, ANQGSEA. The CDR3 has 10 residues. CDR3 region: CSAGFSEAFF. As DNA, the CDR3 is TGCAGCGCCGGGTTTTCTGAAGCTTTCTTT.

The chain employs TRBV6-4 and TRBJ1-2; D is possibly TRBD1 (6 bases). The germline V gene has CDR1 MRHNA and CDR2 SNTAGT. This CDR3 region has 13 residues. Between the trimmed V and J ends, which lost 4 bases and 13 bases, there was a span of 19 bases. CDR3 sequence (DNA): TGTGCCAGCAGTGTGTCGTTACAGGGTCGCCTCACCTTC. It encodes CASSVSLQGRLTF.

A word on this clone: This sample includes further DNA sequences coding for the same CDR3. V usage is TRBV19 and J usage is TRBJ1-2; D is possibly TRBD1 (6 bases). Germline lookup yields CDR1 LNHDA and CDR2 SQIVND (reference sequence). The CDR3 totals 14 residues. V shed 4 bases and J shed 0 bases, with 9 bases lying between them. CDR3 in DNA: TGTGCCAGTAGTAGGACAGAGACTAACTATGGCTACACCTTC. Encoded protein: CASSRTETNYGYTF. The entire variable domain, with the rest obtained from reference TRBV19 and TRBJ1-2, is as follows: DGGITQSPKYLFRKEGQNVTLSCEQNLNHDAMYWYRQDPGQGLRLIYYSQIVNDFQKGDIAEGYSVSREKKESFPLTVTSAQKNPTAFYLCASSRTETNYGYTFGSGTRLTVV.

The CDR3 loop is CASRDGGASTDTQYF. CDR3 DNA: TGTGCCAGCAGGGACGGAGGAGCTAGCACAGATACGCAGTATTTT. The genes are TRBV11-3 and TRBJ2-3; maybe TRBD2 (5 bases). V lost 6 bases to trimming and J lost 0 bases, with 13 bases between them. CDR3 length equals 15 residues. Germline V lookup: CDR1 SGHNT, CDR2 YENEEA. Full variable domain (rest looked up from reference TRBV11-3 and TRBJ2-3): EAGVVQSPRYKIIEKKQPVAFWCNPISGHNTLYWYLQNLGQGPELLIRYENEEAVDDSQLPKDRFSAERLKGVDSTLKIQPAELGDSAVYLCASRDGGASTDTQYFGPGTRLTVL.

This chain joins TRBV29-1 and TRBJ2-7; 7 bases map to TRBD1. Trimming removed 4 bases from V and 0 bases from J; junction bases left unmatched: 9. The CDR3 sequence is 15 residues long. CDR1 SQVTM and CDR2 ANQGSEA come from the germline V gene. The CDR3 here is CSVVVLWTGSYEQYF. The DNA for the CDR3 is TGCAGCGTTGTGGTATTATGGACAGGCTCCTACGAGCAGTACTTC.

The chain carries TRBV10-3 and TRBJ2-5; D might be TRBD1 (6 bases). The DNA matches TRBJ2-7 better at its end, which makes the J call doubtful. The CDR3 has 13 residues. Germline CDR1 ENHRY, CDR2 SYGVKD. The CDR3 sequence: CAISGDTAHEQYF. The CDR3 nucleotides read TGTGCCATCAGTGGGGACACCGCCCACGAGCAGTACTTC.

This clone was seen a single time. V and J are TRBV14 and TRBJ2-6, with a weak D call TRBD1 (5 bases). This CDR3 region has 18 residues. The germline V gene has CDR1 SGHDN and CDR2 FVKESK. Trimming took off 5 bases at V and 0 bases at J, with 17 bases between the two ends. CDR3 nucleotide sequence: TGTGCCAGCAGCTTCCTTGCAGGGAAGAGCTCTGGGGCCAACGTCCTGACTTTC. This gives the protein CASSFLAGKSSGANVLTF.

This rearrangement joins TRBV30 to TRBJ2-4; the match to TRBD2 covers 13 bases. The CDR3 totals 16 residues. Germline assignment: CDR1 GTSNPN and CDR2 SVGIG (reference sequence). J was trimmed by 3 bases and V by 1 base; bases with no gene match: 3. For the CDR3, the DNA is TGTGCCTGGAGTGGAACTAGCGGGGGGGACAAAAACATTCAGTACTTC. Translating it yields CAWSGTSGGDKNIQYF.

This clone was observed a handful of times. The chain is built from TRBV12-5 and TRBJ2-7; possibly TRBD2 for D (5 bases). Germline CDR1 and CDR2: LGHNT and FRNRAP. V lost 3 bases to trimming and J lost 6 bases, with 12 bases between them. CDR3 size: 13 residues. The DNA for the CDR3 is TGTGCTAGTGGTTTACGGGATACCCTCGAGCAGTACTTC. This sequence encodes CASGLRDTLEQYF.

The rearrangement links TRBV27 to TRBJ2-7, with D perhaps matching TRBD1 (6 bases). Looked up from germline, CDR1 is MNHEY and CDR2 is SMNVEV (reference sequence). Between the trimmed V and J ends, which lost 4 bases and 2 bases, there was a span of 18 bases. The CDR3 extends over 16 amino acids. The CDR3: CASSSSLGAVTYEQYF. The CDR3 DNA sequence: TGTGCCAGCAGTTCCTCCCTGGGGGCAGTCACCTACGAGCAGTACTTC.

Only a few counts were recorded for this clone. The V call is TRBV5-1, the J call TRBJ1-3; D gene uncertain. Trimming cost V 0 bases and J 6 bases, with 7 bases left between them. CDR1 and CDR2 from the germline V gene are SGHRS and YFSETQ. The CDR3 has 13 residues. CDR3: CASSLAGVNTIYF. The CDR3 DNA is TGCGCCAGCAGCTTGGCCGGGGTAAACACCATATATTTT.

The chain couples TRBV5-1 to TRBJ2-3, with 8 bases lining up with TRBD2. V lost 4 bases and J lost 5; bases outside the gene matches: 15. Germline CDR1 reads SGHRS; CDR2 reads YFSETQ. The CDR3 runs to 17 residues. For the CDR3, the DNA is TGCGCCAGCAGCACAGACCCGCGGGGGGCCGGGGGAGATACGCAGTATTTT. This translates into CASSTDPRGAGGDTQYF.